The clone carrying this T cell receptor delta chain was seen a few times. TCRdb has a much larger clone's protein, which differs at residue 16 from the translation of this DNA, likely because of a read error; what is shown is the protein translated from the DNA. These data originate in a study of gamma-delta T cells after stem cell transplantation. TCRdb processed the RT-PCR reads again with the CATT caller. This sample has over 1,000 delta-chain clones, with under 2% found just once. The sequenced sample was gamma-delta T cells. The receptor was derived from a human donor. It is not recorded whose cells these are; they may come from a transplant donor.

This chain's CDR3 is CACDTVRTGGYSLYTNKLIF. Written as DNA, the CDR3 is TGTGCCTGTGACACCGTTCGGACTGGGGGATACTCCCTGTACACCAATAAACTCATCTTT. The chain is built from TRDV2 and TRDJ1; 12 bases agree with TRDD3. The CDR3 is made up of 20 amino acids. CDR1 and CDR2 (germline): GEAIGNYY, EKD.